One and the same sample provided the 17 T cell receptor beta chains below, sequenced in a study of T cell responses to AZD1222 COVID-19 vaccine. The repertoire was sequenced with immunoSEQ multiplex PCR; TCRdb's copy has only in-frame clones and lacks some. There are around 88,000 clones in the sample; under 90% occur only once, and approximately 2.8% lies in the top ten. Sequences were derived from peripheral blood, sampled on day 0 of MenACWY control vaccination. Receptor source: an adult in good health.

The chain links TRBV18 to TRBJ1-5; no definite D call. Germline CDR1 and CDR2: KGHSH and LQKENI. The CDR3 covers 13 residues. V gave up 2 bases and J gave up 7 bases, with 9 bases separating them. The CDR3, as DNA: TGTGCCAGCTCACCAGGGCCCGGGCAGCCCCAGCATTTT. This gives the protein CASSPGPGQPQHF. The full variable domain, rest sourced from reference TRBV18 and TRBJ1-5, is NAGVMQNPRHLVRRRGQEARLRCSPMKGHSHVYWYRQLPEEGLKFMVYLQKENIIDESGMPKERFSAEFPKEGPSILRIQQVVRGDSAAYFCASSPGPGQPQHFGDGTRLSIL.

The CDR3 nucleotides are TGCGCCAGCAGCATCGGAATACAGGGTAACACTGAAGCTTTCTTT. Translating gives CASSIGIQGNTEAFF. The chain joins TRBV5-1 to TRBJ1-1; D may be TRBD1 (6 bases). CDR1 is SGHRS, CDR2 YFSETQ, per germline. This CDR3 region has 15 residues. The V gene lost 4 bases and the J gene lost 2 bases, with 15 bases spanning the gap.

The chain couples TRBV29-1 to TRBJ2-7, with 9 bases fitting TRBD1. In germline, CDR1 is SQVTM, CDR2 ANQGSEA. The CDR3 spans 15 residues. After removal of 6 bases from V and 5 bases from J, the junction contained 14 bases not matched to a gene. The CDR3 DNA is TGCAGCGTCGCCCACCTCGCGGGACAGGGCGACGAGCAGTACTTC. Amino acids: CSVAHLAGQGDEQYF.

The rearrangement uses TRBV6-5 and TRBJ2-7; D is unresolved. CDR3 length: 12 amino acids. Trimming left V 6 bases short and J 0 bases short, with 6 bases between. Germline loops: CDR1 MNHEY, CDR2 SVGAGI. The CDR3 nucleotides read TGTGCCAGCAGAAGGAGCTCCTACGAGCAGTACTTC. Amino acids: CASRRSSYEQYF.

The CDR3 nucleotides are TGTGCCAGCAGCTTATCCGTCCTCGATCCCCAGTACTTC. Its translation: CASSLSVLDPQYF. The rearrangement joins TRBV7-3 to TRBJ2-5; D ambiguous. V was trimmed by 2 bases and J by 9 bases, leaving 13 bases between them. In germline, CDR1 is SGHTA, CDR2 FQGTGA. The CDR3 runs to 13 residues.

The J gene is TRBJ2-5, the V gene TRBV24-1; TRBD1 is a possible D gene (8 bases). The CDR3 consists of 13 residues. V was clipped by 9 bases and J by 3 bases, with 13 bases between them. Per the germline V gene, CDR1 is KGHDR and CDR2 is SFDVKD. The CDR3 region has the DNA TGTGCCACCTCACAGGGGGGGGAAGAGACCCAGTACTTC. Encoded protein: CATSQGGEETQYF.

The chain joins TRBV5-4 to TRBJ1-2; no firm D call. From germline, CDR1 is SGHNT and CDR2 YYREEE (reference sequence). Trimming took off 1 base at V and 5 bases at J, with 9 bases between the two ends. There are 13 residues in the CDR3. The DNA of the CDR3 is TGTGCCAGCAGCTTGAAGGACCAGTATGGCTACACCTTC. Translation gives CASSLKDQYGYTF.

The V call is TRBV19, the J call TRBJ2-5; 10 bases fit TRBD2. The V gene end was trimmed by 4 bases and the J gene end by 3 bases; junction bases not matched to a gene: 5. The CDR3 spans 15 residues. Germline values: CDR1 LNHDA, CDR2 SQIVND (reference sequence). The CDR3 nucleotides are TGTGCCAGTAGTAGTTTAGCGGGGGGAAAAGAGACCCAGTACTTC. It specifies CASSSLAGGKETQYF.

The chain joins TRBV5-6 to TRBJ1-2, with D unclear. Trimming cost V 1 base and J 6 bases, with 7 bases left between them. The CDR3 consists of 12 residues. Germline CDR1 reads SGHDT; CDR2 reads YYEEEE. In nucleotides, the CDR3 is TGTGCCAGCAGCTTGTTTATCCATGGCTACACCTTC. This sequence encodes CASSLFIHGYTF.

Only one count was recorded for this clone. The V gene is TRBV19, the J gene TRBJ1-2, with D possibly being TRBD1 (6 bases). V was trimmed by 7 bases and J by 0 bases, leaving 12 bases between them. This CDR3 has 14 amino acids. CDR1 is LNHDA, CDR2 SQIVND, per germline (reference sequence). DNA for the CDR3: TGTGCCAGTACCCGCACAGGGACTAACTATGGCTACACCTTC. Residues: CASTRTGTNYGYTF.

This chain joins TRBV4-3 and TRBJ1-4; D is unresolved. This CDR3 is 15 amino acids long. Germline loops: CDR1 LGHNA, CDR2 YSLEER. The V end was cut by 1 base, the J end by 3 bases, with 9 bases between. CDR3 in DNA: TGCGCCAGCAGCCAAGGGCACGGATCTAATGAAAAACTGTTTTTT. Residues: CASSQGHGSNEKLFF.

This sequence joins TRBV5-6 and TRBJ2-1, with D possibly being TRBD1 (7 bases). Trimming removed 0 bases from V and 8 bases from J, with 12 bases in between. The V gene's germline CDR1 is SGHDT and CDR2 YYEEEE. The CDR3 extends over 14 amino acids. The CDR3 nucleotides read TGTGCCAGCAGCTTGGGGCAGGGGGACTATGAGCAGTTCTTC. This encodes CASSLGQGDYEQFF. Together with reference TRBV5-6 and TRBJ2-1, the CDR3 gives the full variable domain: DAGVTQSPTHLIKTRGQQVTLRCSPKSGHDTVSWYQQALGQGPQFIFQYYEEEERQRGNFPDRFSGHQFPNYSSELNVNALLLGDSALYLCASSLGQGDYEQFFGPGTRLTVL.

J is TRBJ2-3 and V is TRBV4-3, with D tentatively TRBD1 or TRBD2 (5 bases each). The length of the CDR3 is 15 residues. From germline, CDR1 is LGHNA and CDR2 YSLEER. V shed 4 bases and J shed 4 bases, with 15 bases lying between them. DNA for the CDR3: TGCGCCAGCAGCCCTGAGGGGAGAGTCGCAGATACGCAGTATTTT. It translates to CASSPEGRVADTQYF.

This clone was found once. CDR3 coding DNA: TGTGCCAGCAGCCAAGTGACGGGAATAGAAGGCTACACCTTC. This gives the protein CASSQVTGIEGYTF. V usage is TRBV14 and J usage is TRBJ1-2; D unclear. Trimming left V 1 base short and J 8 bases short, with 14 bases between. The CDR3 covers 14 residues. Germline V lookup: CDR1 SGHDN, CDR2 FVKESK.

J is TRBJ2-5 and V is TRBV7-9; no clear D. This CDR3 is 13 amino acids long. In germline, CDR1 is SEHNR, CDR2 FQNEAQ (reference sequence). Between the trimmed V and J ends, which lost 5 bases and 0 bases, there was a span of 7 bases. The CDR3 loop is CASSMEYQETQYF. The CDR3, as DNA: TGTGCCAGCAGCATGGAGTACCAAGAGACCCAGTACTTC.

This clone appeared a few times. The chain couples TRBV4-2 to TRBJ2-7, with a tentative D call TRBD1 (5 bases). Germline CDR1 is LGHNA and CDR2 is YNFKEQ. The CDR3 is 12 residues long. Trimming removed 4 bases at V and 6 bases at J, with 10 bases between. The DNA for the CDR3 is TGTGCCAGCAGCCCCGCTCAGGGCGAGCAGTACTTC. It is translated as CASSPAQGEQYF.

This chain connects TRBV6-2 or TRBV6-3 to TRBJ1-2; no firm D call. The germline V and J ends were trimmed by 2 bases and 4 bases, with 11 bases remaining between them. This CDR3 comprises 14 residues. Germline V gene sequence: CDR1 MNHEY, CDR2 SVGEGT. The CDR3 loop is CASSYDKNPYGYTF. CDR3 nucleotides: TGTGCCAGCAGTTACGACAAAAATCCCTATGGCTACACCTTC.